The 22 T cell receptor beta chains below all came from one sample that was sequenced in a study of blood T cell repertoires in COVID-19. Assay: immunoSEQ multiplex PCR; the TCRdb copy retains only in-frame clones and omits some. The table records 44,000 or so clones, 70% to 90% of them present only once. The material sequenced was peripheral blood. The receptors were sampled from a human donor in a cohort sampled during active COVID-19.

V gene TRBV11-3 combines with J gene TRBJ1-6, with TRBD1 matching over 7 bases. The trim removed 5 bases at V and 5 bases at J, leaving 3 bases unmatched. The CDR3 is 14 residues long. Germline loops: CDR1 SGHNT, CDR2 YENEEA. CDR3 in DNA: TGTGCCAGCAGCCGGGACAGCAATAATTCACCCCTCCACTTT. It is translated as CASSRDSNNSPLHF.

The chain's CDR3 is CASSLHSNQPQHF. CDR3 sequence (DNA): TGTGCCAGCAGTTTACATAGCAATCAGCCCCAGCATTTT. V gene TRBV12-3 or TRBV12-4 combines with J gene TRBJ1-5; no firm D call. V lost 2 bases and J 0 bases, leaving 2 bases between the germline ends. The CDR3 is made up of 13 amino acids.

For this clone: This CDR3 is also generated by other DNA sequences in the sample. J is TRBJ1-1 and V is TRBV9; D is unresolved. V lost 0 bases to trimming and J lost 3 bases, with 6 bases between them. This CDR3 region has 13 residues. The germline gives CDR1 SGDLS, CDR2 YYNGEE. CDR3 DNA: TGTGCCAGCAGCGTAGTATCGGACACTGAAGCTTTCTTT. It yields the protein CASSVVSDTEAFF. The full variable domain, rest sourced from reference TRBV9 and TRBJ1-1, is DSGVTQTPKHLITATGQRVTLRCSPRSGDLSVYWYQQSLDQGLQFLIQYYNGEERAKGNILERFSAQQFPDLHSELNLSSLELGDSALYFCASSVVSDTEAFFGQGTRLTVV.

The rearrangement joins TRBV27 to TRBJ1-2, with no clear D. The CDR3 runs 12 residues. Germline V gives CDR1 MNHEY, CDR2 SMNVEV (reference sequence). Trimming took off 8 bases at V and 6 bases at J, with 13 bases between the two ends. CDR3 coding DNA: TGTGCCAGCGGGCCGACATTCCATGGCTACACCTTC. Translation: CASGPTFHGYTF.

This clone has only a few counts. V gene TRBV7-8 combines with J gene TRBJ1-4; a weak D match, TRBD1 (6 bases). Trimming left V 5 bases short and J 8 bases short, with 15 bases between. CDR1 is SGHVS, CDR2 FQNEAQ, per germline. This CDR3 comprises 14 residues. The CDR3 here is CASSQNRAREKLFF. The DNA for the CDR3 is TGTGCCAGCAGCCAGAACAGGGCTAGAGAAAAACTGTTTTTT.

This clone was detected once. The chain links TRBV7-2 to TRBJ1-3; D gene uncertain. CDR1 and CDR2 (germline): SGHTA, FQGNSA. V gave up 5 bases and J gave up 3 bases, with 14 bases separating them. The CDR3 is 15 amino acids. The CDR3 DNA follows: TGTGCCAGCAGCCTGGTGGCAGGCGATGGAAACACCATATATTTT. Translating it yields CASSLVAGDGNTIYF.

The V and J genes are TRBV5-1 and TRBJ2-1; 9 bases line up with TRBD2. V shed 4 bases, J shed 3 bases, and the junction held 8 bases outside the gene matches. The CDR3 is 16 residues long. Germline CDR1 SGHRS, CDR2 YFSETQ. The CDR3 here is CASSNGAAGGYNEQFF. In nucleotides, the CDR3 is TGCGCCAGCAGCAATGGAGCAGCGGGGGGCTACAATGAGCAGTTCTTC.

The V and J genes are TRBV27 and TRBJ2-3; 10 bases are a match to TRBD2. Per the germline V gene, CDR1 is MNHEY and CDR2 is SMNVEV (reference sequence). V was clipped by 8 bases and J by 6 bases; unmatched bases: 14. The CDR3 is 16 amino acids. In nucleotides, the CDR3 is TGTGCCAGCGGCGCAGGGAAACTAGCGGGGTTGGATACGCAGTATTTT. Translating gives CASGAGKLAGLDTQYF.

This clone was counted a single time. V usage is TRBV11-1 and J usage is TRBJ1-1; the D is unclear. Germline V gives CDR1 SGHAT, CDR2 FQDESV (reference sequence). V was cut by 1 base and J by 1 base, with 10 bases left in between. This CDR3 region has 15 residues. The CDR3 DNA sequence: TGTGCCAGCAGCTTAGTATGGACTCCGAACACTGAAGCTTTCTTT. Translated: CASSLVWTPNTEAFF.

Here the CDR3 DNA reads TGTGCCAGCAGCCAAGATGCAAGATACGGGGGGCCGTACCAAGAGACCCAGTACTTC. As protein: CASSQDARYGGPYQETQYF. The chain has TRBV14 and TRBJ2-5; tentative D call: TRBD2 (7 bases). There are 19 residues in the CDR3. CDR1 SGHDN and CDR2 FVKESK come from the germline V gene. V was trimmed by 0 bases and J by 0 bases, leaving 20 bases between them.

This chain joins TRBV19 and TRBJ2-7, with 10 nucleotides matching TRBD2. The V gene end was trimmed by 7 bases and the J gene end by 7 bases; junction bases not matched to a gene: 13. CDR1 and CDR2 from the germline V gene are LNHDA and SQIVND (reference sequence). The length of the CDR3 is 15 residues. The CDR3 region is CASIGTSDTRGEQYF. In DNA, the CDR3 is TGTGCCAGTATCGGGACTAGCGACACCCGGGGGGAGCAGTACTTC.

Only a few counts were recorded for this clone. CDR3 residues: CASRWSGGGFQETQYF. CDR3 in DNA: TGTGCCAGTAGGTGGTCGGGCGGGGGTTTCCAAGAGACCCAGTACTTC. The chain carries TRBV19 and TRBJ2-5; 7 positions agree with TRBD2. Germline lookup yields CDR1 LNHDA and CDR2 SQIVND (reference sequence). This CDR3 is 16 amino acids long. The V gene end was trimmed by 6 bases and the J gene end by 1 base; junction bases not matched to a gene: 11.

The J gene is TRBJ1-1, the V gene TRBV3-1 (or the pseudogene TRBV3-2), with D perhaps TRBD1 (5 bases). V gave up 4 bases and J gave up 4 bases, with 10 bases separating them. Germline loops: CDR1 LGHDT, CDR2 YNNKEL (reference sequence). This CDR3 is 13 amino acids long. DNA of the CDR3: TGTGCCAGCAGCCGCCAGGGCATCACTGAAGCTTTCTTT. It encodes CASSRQGITEAFF.

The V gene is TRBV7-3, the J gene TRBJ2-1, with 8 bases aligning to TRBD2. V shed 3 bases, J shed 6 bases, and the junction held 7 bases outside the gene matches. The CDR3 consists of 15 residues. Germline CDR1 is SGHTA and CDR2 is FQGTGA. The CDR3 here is CASSLERGLRNEQFF. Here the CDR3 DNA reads TGTGCCAGCAGCTTGGAGCGGGGGCTTCGCAATGAGCAGTTCTTC.

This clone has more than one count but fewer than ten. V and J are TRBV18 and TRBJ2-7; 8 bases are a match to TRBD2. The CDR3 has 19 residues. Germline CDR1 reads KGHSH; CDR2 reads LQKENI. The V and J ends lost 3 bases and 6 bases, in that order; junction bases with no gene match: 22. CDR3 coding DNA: TGTGCCAGCTCACCGGAGGGAAGGCTAGCGGGCGGAAAAGGGCTCGAGCAGTACTTC. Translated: CASSPEGRLAGGKGLEQYF.

For the CDR3, the DNA is TGTGCCATCAGTGAGTCGTCGGACAGGTCAGGCGAGCAGTTCTTC. This gives the protein CAISESSDRSGEQFF. The V and J genes are TRBV10-3 and TRBJ2-1; 7 nucleotides line up with TRBD1. With 0 bases clipped from V and 10 bases from J, the junction kept 9 bases outside the gene matches. CDR3 size: 15 residues. CDR1 ENHRY and CDR2 SYGVKD come from the germline V gene.

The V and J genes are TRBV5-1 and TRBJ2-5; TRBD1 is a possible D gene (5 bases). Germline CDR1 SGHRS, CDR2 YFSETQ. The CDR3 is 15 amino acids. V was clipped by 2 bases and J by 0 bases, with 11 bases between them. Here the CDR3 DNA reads TGCGCCAGCAGCTTTGACAGACCTAACCAAGAGACCCAGTACTTC. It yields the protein CASSFDRPNQETQYF.

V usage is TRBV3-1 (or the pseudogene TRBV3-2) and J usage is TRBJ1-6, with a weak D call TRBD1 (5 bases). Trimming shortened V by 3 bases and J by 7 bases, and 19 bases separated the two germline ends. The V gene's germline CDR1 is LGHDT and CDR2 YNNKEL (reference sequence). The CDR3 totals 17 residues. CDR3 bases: TGTGCCAGCAGCCACAACCGGGGGGGGACTGGCAATTCACCCCTCCACTTT. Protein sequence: CASSHNRGGTGNSPLHF.

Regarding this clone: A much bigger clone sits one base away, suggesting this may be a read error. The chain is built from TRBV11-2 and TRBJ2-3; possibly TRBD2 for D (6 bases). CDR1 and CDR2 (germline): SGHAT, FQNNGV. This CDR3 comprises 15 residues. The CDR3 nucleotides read TGTACCAGCAGCCTGCTGGAGGGAAATGGAGATACGCAGTATTTT. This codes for CTSSLLEGNGDTQYF. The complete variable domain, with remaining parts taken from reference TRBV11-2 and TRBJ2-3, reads EAGVAQSPRYKIIEKRQSVAFWCNPISGHATLYWYQQILGQGPKLLIQFQNNGVVDDSQLPKDRFSAERLKGVDSTLKIQPAKLEDSAVYLCTSSLLEGNGDTQYFGPGTRLTVL.

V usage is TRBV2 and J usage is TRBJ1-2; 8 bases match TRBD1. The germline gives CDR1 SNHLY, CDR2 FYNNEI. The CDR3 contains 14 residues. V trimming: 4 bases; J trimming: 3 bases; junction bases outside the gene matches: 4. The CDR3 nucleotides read TGTGCCAGCAGTGGGACAGGGACTCACTATGGCTACACCTTC. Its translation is CASSGTGTHYGYTF.

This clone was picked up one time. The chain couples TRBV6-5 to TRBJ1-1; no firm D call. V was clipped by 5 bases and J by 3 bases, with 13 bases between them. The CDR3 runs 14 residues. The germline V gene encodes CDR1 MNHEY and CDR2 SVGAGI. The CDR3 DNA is TGTGCCAGCAGTAGTGGGCCCTGGGACACTGAAGCTTTCTTT. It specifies CASSSGPWDTEAFF.

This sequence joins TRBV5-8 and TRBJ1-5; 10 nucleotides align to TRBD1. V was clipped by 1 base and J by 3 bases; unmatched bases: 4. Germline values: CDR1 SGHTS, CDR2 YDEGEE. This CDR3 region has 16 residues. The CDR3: CASSLWTGGNNQPQHF. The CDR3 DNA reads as TGTGCCAGCAGCTTGTGGACAGGGGGAAACAATCAGCCCCAGCATTTT.